The sequence of this T cell receptor beta chain was determined in a study of radiotherapy plus CTLA-4 blockade in lung cancer. Clones were read by immunoSEQ multiplex PCR, and TCRdb kept only the in-frame ones, dropping some. The sample has about 66,000 clones, over 80% seen once; the top ten hold roughly 4%. Germline assignment: CDR1 SNHLY and CDR2 FYNNEI. The ends lost 7 bases at V and 5 bases at J; junction bases unmatched: 13. The length of the CDR3 is 18 residues. Patients in the study, people with chemo-refractory metastatic non-small-cell lung cancer, received focal radiation plus ipilimumab CTLA-4 blockade.

The clonotype was recovered from a human donor with non-small cell lung cancer who had a partial response to radiotherapy plus ipilimumab. Material: peripheral blood, obtained from a patient treated with radiotherapy plus ipilimumab. The chain is built from TRBV2 and TRBJ2-3; 15 bases are shared with TRBD2. The chain's CDR3 is CASNEGGLAGGQVDTQYF. The CDR3, as DNA: TGTGCCAGCAACGAGGGAGGACTAGCGGGAGGGCAGGTAGATACGCAGTATTTT. Variable domain in full (rest from reference TRBV2 and TRBJ2-3): EPEVTQTPSHQVTQMGQEVILRCVPISNHLYFYWYRQILGQKVEFLVSFYNNEISEKSEIFDDQFSVERPDGSNFTLKIRSTKLEDSAMYFCASNEGGLAGGQVDTQYFGPGTRLTVL.